This TCR beta chain was profiled in a study of blood T cell repertoires in COVID-19. Study as a whole: PBMCs, B-cell-depleted T cells, or T cells provided the cDNA or gDNA that made up the material.

In the authors' methods: Using reference gene primer amplification, nucleated cell counts were estimated. Using immunoSEQ multiplex PCR, the repertoire was profiled, and TCRdb retains in-frame clones only, with some absent. V and J calls and clone size are given by that table; D and trimming were obtained from the DNA. The sample has under 100,000 clones; roughly 89% are singletons. The material sequenced was peripheral blood. This TCR was sampled from a woman in her sixties or seventies with acute or convalescent COVID-19.

The DNA for the CDR3 is TGTGCCAGCTCACTGCAGAATGAAGCTTTCTTT. Residues: CASSLQNEAFF. The chain uses TRBV18 and TRBJ1-1; D ambiguous. CDR3 length equals 11 residues. The V and J ends lost 4 bases and 7 bases respectively, with 7 bases between them. Germline V CDR1 and CDR2: KGHSH, LQKENI.